This entry features one T cell receptor beta chain sequence. This entry belongs to a study of blood T cell repertoires in COVID-19. Study at large: Collection of acute and convalescent COVID-19 samples took place in the United States, Italy and Spain.

Participants came from roughly 25 US areas, aged roughly 18 to 95 years. Cohort placement rested on clinical history that participants reported themselves. Germline-derived CDR1 and CDR2 are SEHNR and FQNEAQ (reference sequence). V trimming: 4 bases; J trimming: 7 bases; junction bases outside the gene matches: 11. The CDR3 loop spans 16 amino acids. As handled by the study authors: Nucleated cell number was recorded as an estimate derived from reference gene primer amplification. Only in-frame clones appear in the TCRdb table, and some are missing; sequencing was by immunoSEQ multiplex PCR. The V and J calls and the clone size are those of that table, but D and trimming were determined from the DNA. Of about 140,000 clones listed, about 80% are singletons.

Material: PBMCs or T cells enriched from blood (not recorded which). The clonotype was recovered from a woman aged 45-65 years who had recovered from COVID-19. V and J are TRBV7-9 and TRBJ2-1, with 9 bases lining up with TRBD1. The CDR3 DNA is TGTGCCAGCAGCTCCTCCGGGACAGGGAGAGGAAATGAGCAGTTCTTC. Its translation: CASSSSGTGRGNEQFF.